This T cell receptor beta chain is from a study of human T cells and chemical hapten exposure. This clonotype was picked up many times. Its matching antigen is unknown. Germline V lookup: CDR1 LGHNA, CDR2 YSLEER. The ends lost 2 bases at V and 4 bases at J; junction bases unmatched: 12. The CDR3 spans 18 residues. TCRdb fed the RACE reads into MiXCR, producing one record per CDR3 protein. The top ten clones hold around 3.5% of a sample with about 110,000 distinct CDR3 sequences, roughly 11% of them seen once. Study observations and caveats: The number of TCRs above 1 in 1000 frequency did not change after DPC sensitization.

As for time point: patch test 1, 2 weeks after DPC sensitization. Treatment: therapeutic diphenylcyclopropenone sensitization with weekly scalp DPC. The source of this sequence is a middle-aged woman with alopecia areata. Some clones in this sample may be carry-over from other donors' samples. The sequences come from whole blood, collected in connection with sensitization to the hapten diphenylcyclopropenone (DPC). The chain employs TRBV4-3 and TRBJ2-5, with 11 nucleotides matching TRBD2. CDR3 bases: TGCGCCAGCAGCCAAACCCTAGCGGGGGGAAGTAGAGGAGAGACCCAGTACTTC. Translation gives CASSQTLAGGSRGETQYF.